The clone carrying this T cell receptor beta chain turned up a few times. The V end lost 6 bases, the J end lost 7 bases, and 16 bases lay between the germline ends. The CDR3 runs 14 residues. Germline lookup yields CDR1 MDHEN and CDR2 SYDVKM. This specimen comes from a study of molecular identifiers for immune sequencing clone quantification. In preparing bulk TCR libraries, previously described methods and listed TCR primers were used. Each CDR3 protein is one row after TCRdb ran MiXCR on the PCR reads. The table lists fewer than 70,000 distinct CDR3 sequences, 15% to 20% of them singletons. The sequencing input was naive CD8+ T cells from blood, with Jurkat cell RNA spiked in. Regarding subset: FACS-sorted CD8+CD4-CCR7+CD45RA+ naive T cells. The chain links TRBV28 to TRBJ2-1; a possible D gene is TRBD1 (6 bases). The sequence came from a human donor in good health. Some libraries in this study had Jurkat cell RNA spiked in. Written as DNA, the CDR3 is TGTGCCAGCAGGAAATGGCAGGGGATGAATGAGCAGTTCTTC. Its translation: CASRKWQGMNEQFF.